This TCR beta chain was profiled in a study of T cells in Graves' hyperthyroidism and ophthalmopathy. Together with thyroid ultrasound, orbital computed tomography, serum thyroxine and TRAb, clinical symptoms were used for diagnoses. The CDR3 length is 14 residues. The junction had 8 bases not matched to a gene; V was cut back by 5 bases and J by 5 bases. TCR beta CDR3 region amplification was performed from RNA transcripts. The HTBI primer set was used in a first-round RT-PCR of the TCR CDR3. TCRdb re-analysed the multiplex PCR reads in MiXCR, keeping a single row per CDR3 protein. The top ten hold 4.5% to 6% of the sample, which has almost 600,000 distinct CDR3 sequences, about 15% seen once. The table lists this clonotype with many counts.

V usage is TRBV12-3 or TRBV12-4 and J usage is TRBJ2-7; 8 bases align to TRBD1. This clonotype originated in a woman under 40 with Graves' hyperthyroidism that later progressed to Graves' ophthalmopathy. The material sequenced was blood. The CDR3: CASSLGQGPHEQYF. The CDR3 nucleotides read TGTGCCAGCAGTCTTGGACAGGGTCCCCACGAGCAGTACTTC.